These T cell receptor beta chains were read from a single sample in a study of T cells in Graves' hyperthyroidism and ophthalmopathy. MiXCR, run by TCRdb on the multiplex PCR reads, gives a single entry per CDR3 protein. Of nearly 600,000 distinct CDR3 sequences detected, 13% to 15% appear once; the ten largest clones hold less than 9%. Specimen: blood. The receptors shown here come from a woman between 18 and 29 years old with Graves' ophthalmopathy. CDR3s include the opening cysteine and the closing phenylalanine or tryptophan. A D gene is named only where the DNA matches it firmly. Clone size is given for some rows only: seen once, a few or many times, or a class if the clone is expanded.

DNA | CDR3 | V | D | length | size | J
TGTGCCAGCAGCCGCCGAGGTGCAGAGACCCAGTACTTC | CASSRRGAETQYF | TRBV27 | NA | 13 | few | TRBJ2-5
TGTGCCAGTAGTGAACAGGGAAAAGTGAATGGCTACACCTTC | CASSEQGKVNGYTF | TRBV19 | NA | 14 | few | TRBJ1-2
TGCGCCAGCAGCCCAAATGCCCGGACAGGACCAAACACTGAAGCTTTCTTT | CASSPNARTGPNTEAFF | TRBV5-1 | TRBD1 | 17 | many | TRBJ1-1
TGTGCCAGCAGTTTAGGTGGGGTAGCCCGCGAGCAGTACTTC | CASSLGGVAREQYF | TRBV28 | NA | 14 | many | TRBJ2-7
TGTGCCAGCAGTGGCCGGGGGGGGGTCAACGAGCAGTACTTC | CASSGRGGVNEQYF | TRBV2 | TRBD2 | 14 | many | TRBJ2-7
TGTGCCAGCAGTTTGACGGGCCTGACTGTGGATACGCAGTATTTT | CASSLTGLTVDTQYF | TRBV28 | NA | 15 | NA | TRBJ2-3
TGTGCCAGCAGTTACTCGAGGACAGTGGGCTATGGCTACACCTTC | CASSYSRTVGYGYTF | TRBV6-5 | NA | 15 | many | TRBJ1-2
TGTGCCAGCAGTTCACCAATATCAGGGACTAGCGACCACAATGAGCAGTTCTTC | CASSSPISGTSDHNEQFF | TRBV28 | TRBD2 | 18 | NA | TRBJ2-1
TGTGCCAGCAGCCAAGAGGCTACAGATAATTCACCCCTCCACTTT | CASSQEATDNSPLHF | TRBV3-1 | NA | 15 | many | TRBJ1-6
TGTGCCAGCAGACAGGCGAGCTCCTACAATGAGCAGTTCTTC | CASRQASSYNEQFF | TRBV28 | NA | 14 | NA | TRBJ2-1
TGTGCCACCAGTGATTCCGACAGGGTCCACAATGAGCAGTTCTTC | CATSDSDRVHNEQFF | TRBV24-1 | TRBD1 | 15 | many | TRBJ2-1
TGTGCCAGCAGCTTAGTCTCGGACGAGCAGTACTTC | CASSLVSDEQYF | TRBV7-9 | NA | 12 | many | TRBJ2-7
TGCGCCAGCAGCCAAGGTTTAGTTACCTACGAGCAGTACTTC | CASSQGLVTYEQYF | TRBV4-1 | NA | 14 | NA | TRBJ2-7
TGTGCCAGCAGAACAGGGGGATATGGCTACACCTTC | CASRTGGYGYTF | TRBV27 | TRBD1 | 12 | many | TRBJ1-2
TGTGCCAGCAGCCAAGATTGGGATAGCGGCCTAGCCAAAAACATTCAGTACTTC | CASSQDWDSGLAKNIQYF | TRBV4-2 | NA | 18 | NA | TRBJ2-4
TGTGCCATCAGTGAGAGGGCAGATACGCAGTATTTT | CAISERADTQYF | TRBV10-3 | NA | 12 | many | TRBJ2-3
TGTGCCAGCAGCCAGGCTGGGGGCGGGAGTATGGATGAGCAGTTCTTC | CASSQAGGGSMDEQFF | TRBV7-6 | NA | 16 | few | TRBJ2-1
TGTGCCAGCAGGTCACTAGCTAACACCGGGGAGCTGTTTTTT | CASRSLANTGELFF | TRBV11-2 | NA | 14 | NA | TRBJ2-2
TGTGCCAGCAGGTCACGTGTTTGGGGGTACACCGGGGAGCTGTTTTTT | CASRSRVWGYTGELFF | TRBV12-3/TRBV12-4 | NA | 16 | many | TRBJ2-2
TGTGCCAGCAGCCCGGGACTAGTCACAGATACGCAGTATTTT | CASSPGLVTDTQYF | TRBV7-2 | TRBD2 | 14 | many | TRBJ2-3
TGCGCCAGCAGATCCGGGACAACGGCCTACGAGCAGTACTTC | CASRSGTTAYEQYF | TRBV5-1 | NA | 14 | many | TRBJ2-7
TGTGCCAGCAGCGTAGGGCCCGGGACAGCAGCTCTAGACAATGAGCAGTTCTTC | CASSVGPGTAALDNEQFF | TRBV9 | TRBD1 | 18 | few | TRBJ2-1
TGTGCCAGCAGCTTACGGACTAGCGCCTACGATGAGCAGTTCTTC | CASSLRTSAYDEQFF | TRBV7-9 | TRBD2 | 15 | NA | TRBJ2-1
TGTGCCAGCAGCTCCCGAATCCGGGACAGGGGTGAAAAACTGTTTTTT | CASSSRIRDRGEKLFF | TRBV11-2 | TRBD1 | 16 | many | TRBJ1-4
TGTGCCAGCAGCTTAGATCAGGGGGAGGAAGAGACCCAGTACTTC | CASSLDQGEEETQYF | TRBV7-9 | NA | 15 | NA | TRBJ2-5
TGTGCCTGTCCAAGAGGGGTTAGGGACAGCGTCTACTACAATGAGCAGTTCTTC | CACPRGVRDSVYYNEQFF | TRBV30 | TRBD1 | 18 | NA | TRBJ2-1